Presented here are 32 T cell receptor beta chains from one specimen sequenced in a study of blood T cell repertoires in COVID-19. Using immunoSEQ multiplex PCR, the repertoire was profiled, and TCRdb retains in-frame clones only, with some absent. In the table there are 130,000 or so clones, roughly 83% of which are singletons. Sequencing was performed on peripheral blood. These receptors all stem from a woman of 80 years or more with acute or convalescent COVID-19.

The CDR3 DNA reads as TGTGCCAGCAGTGTGGGACTAGCGGGGGCAATAGATACGCAGTATTTT. As protein: CASSVGLAGAIDTQYF. The rearrangement links TRBV2 to TRBJ2-3; 14 bases agree with TRBD2. J gave up 5 bases and V 4 bases, and 5 bases lay outside the gene matches. Germline loops: CDR1 SNHLY, CDR2 FYNNEI. The CDR3 runs 16 residues.

V usage is TRBV7-2 and J usage is TRBJ2-1; TRBD2 aligns across 11 bases. Trimming took 6 bases from V and 4 from J; bases not matched to a gene: 8. CDR3 length: 16 residues. The V gene's germline CDR1 is SGHTA and CDR2 FQGNSA. Written as DNA, the CDR3 is TGTGCCAGCAGGGTTACTAGCGGGGGAGTATACAATGAGCAGTTCTTC. Amino acids: CASRVTSGGVYNEQFF.

The genes are TRBV18 and TRBJ1-4, with D possibly TRBD1 on 6 matching bases. The V end was cut by 3 bases, the J end by 7 bases, with 18 bases between. CDR3 length: 16 residues. Germline values: CDR1 KGHSH, CDR2 LQKENI. CDR3 DNA: TGTGCCAGCTCACCGAGAGAACAGGGTCCAGGTGAAAAACTGTTTTTT. It codes for CASSPREQGPGEKLFF.

The gene calls are TRBV5-5 and TRBJ2-7, with a possible D match to TRBD1 (6 bases). Looked up from germline, CDR1 is SGHKS and CDR2 is YYEKEE (reference sequence). Trimming left V 3 bases short and J 0 bases short, with 19 bases between. This CDR3 contains 17 residues. Written as DNA, the CDR3 is TGTGCCAGCAGCTCCCACCCCTCCGGGACAAACTCCTACGAGCAGTACTTC. This codes for CASSSHPSGTNSYEQYF.

The CDR3 here is CAISESDGDTEAFF. CDR3 bases: TGTGCCATCAGTGAGTCGGACGGGGACACTGAAGCTTTCTTT. The chain links TRBV10-3 to TRBJ1-1; D remains ambiguous. Trimming pared 0 bases from V and 3 bases from J, leaving 8 bases between. The CDR3 spans 14 residues. CDR1 and CDR2 (germline): ENHRY, SYGVKD.

The chain is built from TRBV5-1 and TRBJ1-3; 8 bases align to TRBD1. The ends lost 0 bases at V and 4 bases at J; junction bases unmatched: 6. In germline, CDR1 is SGHRS, CDR2 YFSETQ. CDR3 size: 16 residues. CDR3 loop: CASSLEGQAVGNTIYF. The CDR3 DNA reads as TGCGCCAGCAGCTTGGAGGGACAGGCGGTCGGAAACACCATATATTTT.

This clone appeared a few times. The gene calls are TRBV4-1 and TRBJ2-1; tentative D call: TRBD2 (6 bases). Germline CDR1 reads MGHRA; CDR2 reads YSYEKL. The CDR3 extends over 15 amino acids. V was shortened by 3 bases and J by 2 bases, with 11 bases between the two germline ends. The CDR3 DNA follows: TGCGCCAGCAGCCATCGGAGGGGCCCCTACAATGAGCAGTTCTTC. This translates into CASSHRRGPYNEQFF.

This chain joins TRBV25-1 and TRBJ1-3; D uncertain. Germline loops: CDR1 MGHDK, CDR2 SYGVNS. The germline V and J ends were trimmed by 3 bases and 0 bases, with 12 bases remaining between them. The CDR3 is 16 residues long. The CDR3 loop is CASSESRALSGNTIYF. CDR3 in DNA: TGTGCCAGCAGTGAGTCGAGGGCCCTCTCTGGAAACACCATATATTTT.

This clone was found a few times. The chain uses TRBV6-1 and TRBJ1-4; 7 bases match TRBD1. The ends lost 1 base at V and 5 bases at J; junction bases unmatched: 4. Germline V lookup: CDR1 MNHNS, CDR2 SASEGT. This CDR3 spans 15 amino acids. CDR3 amino acids: CASSEEGGENEKLFF. In DNA, the CDR3 is TGTGCCAGCAGTGAAGAAGGGGGCGAAAATGAAAAACTGTTTTTT.

This chain connects TRBV18 to TRBJ2-5; D gene ambiguous. This CDR3 is 13 amino acids long. The germline CDR1 and CDR2 sequences are KGHSH and LQKENI. V gave up 6 bases and J gave up 2 bases, with 10 bases separating them. The CDR3 reads CASSPELQETQYF. The CDR3 DNA reads TGTGCCAGCTCGCCCGAGCTTCAAGAGACCCAGTACTTC.

The gene calls are TRBV7-2 and TRBJ2-1; 13 bases map to TRBD2. The CDR3 is made up of 13 amino acids. Germline assignment: CDR1 SGHTA and CDR2 FQGNSA. V shed 3 bases and J 10 bases; nucleotides not matched to a gene: 0. The CDR3, as DNA: TGTGCCAGCAGCTTGACTAGCGGGGGGGAGCAGTTCTTC. Protein product: CASSLTSGGEQFF.

This chain connects TRBV5-4 to TRBJ1-1; 9 positions agree with TRBD1. Per the germline V gene, CDR1 is SGHNT and CDR2 is YYREEE (reference sequence). The CDR3 covers 16 residues. J lost 2 bases, V lost 4 bases, and 9 bases had no gene match. The CDR3: CASSPKQGAGNTEAFF. As DNA, the CDR3 is TGTGCCAGCAGCCCGAAACAGGGGGCGGGCAACACTGAAGCTTTCTTT.

V gene TRBV4-2 combines with J gene TRBJ1-2; 9 bases line up with TRBD1. With V trimmed by 4 bases and J by 6 bases, 9 bases remained unmatched. The CDR3 is made up of 15 amino acids. CDR1 and CDR2 (germline): LGHNA, YNFKEQ. The CDR3 reads CASSLTPGTGNGYTF. The CDR3 bases are TGTGCCAGCAGCCTTACGCCCGGGACAGGGAATGGCTACACCTTC.

The V gene is TRBV6-5, the J gene TRBJ2-3, with a possible D match to TRBD2 (6 bases). Germline V gene data show CDR1 as MNHEY and CDR2 as SVGAGI. V was clipped by 11 bases and J by 1 base, with 16 bases between them. The CDR3 loop spans 14 amino acids. The CDR3 DNA is TGTGCCGCCGTCCAACTAGCCCGCACAGATACGCAGTATTTT. Its protein product is CAAVQLARTDTQYF.

V gene TRBV19 combines with J gene TRBJ2-7; TRBD2 agrees at 7 bases. V lost 6 bases to trimming and J lost 2 bases; unmatched junction nucleotides: 16. CDR1 and CDR2 (germline): LNHDA, SQIVND (reference sequence). This CDR3 spans 17 amino acids. CDR3 amino acids: CASSPGVGRGGTYEQYF. The CDR3 DNA reads as TGTGCCAGTAGCCCGGGGGTCGGTCGCGGGGGTACCTACGAGCAGTACTTC.

This clone has a single count. V usage is TRBV18 and J usage is TRBJ1-3; D is undetermined. The germline V gene has CDR1 KGHSH and CDR2 LQKENI. The V gene lost 3 bases and the J gene lost 0 bases, with 15 bases spanning the gap. The CDR3 spans 17 residues. The CDR3 bases are TGTGCCAGCTCACCGCCGCTGGACTGGAGCTCTGGAAACACCATATATTTT. As protein: CASSPPLDWSSGNTIYF.

This sequence joins TRBV4-1 and TRBJ2-7; 9 positions match TRBD1. The junction had 10 bases not matched to a gene; V was cut back by 0 bases and J by 4 bases. Germline assignment: CDR1 MGHRA and CDR2 YSYEKL. The CDR3 runs 17 residues. As DNA, the CDR3 is TGCGCCAGCAGCCAAGATTCTGGACAGGGGATAGGTTACGAGCAGTACTTC. Translated: CASSQDSGQGIGYEQYF.

This clone was counted a few times. The chain uses TRBV5-4 and TRBJ2-4; the match to TRBD1 covers 7 bases. The CDR3 has 16 amino acids. With V trimmed by 2 bases and J by 0 bases, 5 bases remained unmatched. Germline V gene data show CDR1 as SGHNT and CDR2 as YYREEE (reference sequence). CDR3 loop: CASSFWDSRAKNIQYF. The CDR3 DNA sequence: TGTGCCAGCAGCTTTTGGGACAGTCGAGCCAAAAACATTCAGTACTTC. Using reference TRBV5-4 and TRBJ2-4 for the parts outside the CDR3, the full variable domain is ETGVTQSPTHLIKTRGQQVTLRCSSQSGHNTVSWYQQALGQGPQFIFQYYREEENGRGNFPPRFSGLQFPNYSSELNVNALELDDSALYLCASSFWDSRAKNIQYFGAGTRLSVL.

J is TRBJ2-2 and V is TRBV7-3, with 8 nucleotides matching TRBD2. Germline trimming cut 5 bases from V and 5 bases from J; bases unmatched to any gene: 16. The CDR3 loop spans 18 amino acids. Germline V gene sequence: CDR1 SGHTA, CDR2 FQGTGA. CDR3 protein: CASSPSPGLVVGTGELFF. Written as DNA, the CDR3 is TGTGCCAGCAGCCCGTCCCCGGGACTAGTTGTTGGGACCGGGGAGCTGTTTTTT.

The chain links TRBV29-1 to TRBJ1-2; 9 bases align to TRBD1. The V and J ends lost 7 bases and 8 bases, in that order; junction bases with no gene match: 8. Germline CDR1 SQVTM, CDR2 ANQGSEA. The CDR3 has 12 amino acids. DNA of the CDR3: TGCAGCGGTACCGGGACAGGGAGCGGCTACACCTTC. It yields the protein CSGTGTGSGYTF.

The chain joins TRBV7-9 to TRBJ2-3; D perhaps matches TRBD2 (5 bases). The germline V gene encodes CDR1 SEHNR and CDR2 FQNEAQ (reference sequence). Trimming removed 7 bases at V and 4 bases at J, with 21 bases between. The CDR3 consists of 16 residues. CDR3 protein: CASTPGVWGSPDTQYF. The CDR3 DNA reads as TGTGCCAGCACCCCCGGGGTTTGGGGTTCTCCAGATACGCAGTATTTT.

This sequence joins TRBV18 and TRBJ1-2; D not resolved. CDR1 KGHSH and CDR2 LQKENI come from the germline V gene. The CDR3 runs 16 residues. V gave up 0 bases and J gave up 2 bases, with 13 bases separating them. CDR3: CASSPPGRSSNYGYTF. The CDR3 DNA sequence: TGTGCCAGCTCACCACCAGGCAGGTCGTCAAACTATGGCTACACCTTC. The full variable domain, with the rest looked up from reference TRBV18 and TRBJ1-2, is NAGVMQNPRHLVRRRGQEARLRCSPMKGHSHVYWYRQLPEEGLKFMVYLQKENIIDESGMPKERFSAEFPKEGPSILRIQQVVRGDSAAYFCASSPPGRSSNYGYTFGSGTRLTVV.

This chain joins TRBV6-5 and TRBJ1-1; TRBD1 agrees at 10 bases. The trim removed 4 bases at V and 1 base at J, leaving 0 bases unmatched. Germline loops: CDR1 MNHEY, CDR2 SVGAGI. The CDR3 length is 14 residues. The CDR3 sequence is CASSWDRGNTEAFF. CDR3 DNA: TGTGCCAGCAGTTGGGACAGGGGGAACACTGAAGCTTTCTTT.

V is TRBV6-5 and J is TRBJ1-1; maybe TRBD1 (6 bases). This CDR3 spans 15 amino acids. V was clipped by 0 bases and J by 2 bases, with 10 bases between them. The germline V gene has CDR1 MNHEY and CDR2 SVGAGI. The CDR3 sequence is CASSYSWGQNTEAFF. The CDR3 DNA follows: TGTGCCAGCAGTTACTCCTGGGGGCAAAACACTGAAGCTTTCTTT.

The V and J genes are TRBV4-2 and TRBJ2-7; maybe TRBD1 (6 bases). The length of the CDR3 is 17 residues. V was pared by 0 bases and J by 4 bases, with 19 bases between. Per germline, CDR1 LGHNA and CDR2 YNFKEQ. CDR3 bases: TGTGCCAGCAGCCAAGACTCAACGGACAGCTGGAGGTACGAGCAGTACTTC. It is translated as CASSQDSTDSWRYEQYF.

The V call is TRBV15, the J call TRBJ2-5; a weak D match, TRBD1 (5 bases). Trimming took 0 bases from V and 2 from J, leaving 7 bases between them. The length of the CDR3 is 14 residues. Germline V gives CDR1 LNHNV, CDR2 YYDKDF (reference sequence). The CDR3: CATSRDRAQETQYF. In DNA, the CDR3 is TGTGCCACCAGCAGAGACAGGGCTCAAGAGACCCAGTACTTC.

V gene TRBV29-1 combines with J gene TRBJ1-1; 9 nucleotides match TRBD1. CDR3 size: 13 residues. Germline V gene lookup returns CDR1 SQVTM and CDR2 ANQGSEA. The ends lost 6 bases at V and 4 bases at J; junction bases unmatched: 6. The CDR3 coding sequence is TGCAGCGTCAGCGGGACAGGGTCCACTGAAGCTTTCTTT. This sequence encodes CSVSGTGSTEAFF.

This clone appeared a single time. This chain joins TRBV20-1 and TRBJ1-1; D unclear. Germline V gene sequence: CDR1 DFQATT, CDR2 SNEGSKA (reference sequence). The CDR3 consists of 13 residues. Trimming removed 3 bases from V and 1 base from J, with 9 bases in between. CDR3: CSASAQSNTEAFF. The CDR3 nucleotides are TGCAGTGCTAGTGCACAGTCGAACACTGAAGCTTTCTTT.

V is TRBV6-1 and J is TRBJ1-2, with 7 bases fitting TRBD1. Losses at the gene ends were 4 bases for V and 3 bases for J; bases not matched to a gene: 14. Looked up from germline, CDR1 is MNHNS and CDR2 is SASEGT. The CDR3 is 17 residues long. The CDR3 nucleotides read TGTGCCAGCAGTGCTCGGACAGGTCTGGAGGTCTACTATGGCTACACCTTC. Protein product: CASSARTGLEVYYGYTF.

The rearrangement joins TRBV2 to TRBJ1-2, with TRBD1 matching over 7 bases. CDR1 SNHLY and CDR2 FYNNEI come from the germline V gene. The CDR3 is 13 amino acids. Unmatched junction bases numbered 5, after V lost 6 bases and J lost 4 bases. The CDR3 loop reads CASSPGQTYGYTF. The CDR3 DNA is TGTGCCAGCAGCCCGGGACAGACCTATGGCTACACCTTC. Variable domain in full (rest from reference TRBV2 and TRBJ1-2): EPEVTQTPSHQVTQMGQEVILRCVPISNHLYFYWYRQILGQKVEFLVSFYNNEISEKSEIFDDQFSVERPDGSNFTLKIRSTKLEDSAMYFCASSPGQTYGYTFGSGTRLTVV.

The chain uses TRBV3-1 (or the pseudogene TRBV3-2) and TRBJ2-3, with a possible D match to TRBD1 (7 bases). Trimming removed 4 bases at V and 4 bases at J, with 15 bases between. Germline V gives CDR1 LGHDT, CDR2 YNNKEL (reference sequence). This CDR3 comprises 15 residues. CDR3 residues: CASSLLDREADTQYF. The CDR3 coding sequence is TGTGCCAGCAGCCTTCTTGACAGGGAGGCAGATACGCAGTATTTT.

To note about this clone: This CDR3 is also generated by other DNA sequences in the sample. The chain combines TRBV7-3 with TRBJ1-6, with D perhaps TRBD1 (5 bases). The V and J ends lost 2 bases and 7 bases respectively, with 9 bases between them. The CDR3 totals 14 residues. Germline CDR1 SGHTA, CDR2 FQGTGA. DNA for the CDR3: TGTGCCAGCAGCTTATCGGGGGGAAATTCACCCCTCCACTTT. Translation: CASSLSGGNSPLHF.